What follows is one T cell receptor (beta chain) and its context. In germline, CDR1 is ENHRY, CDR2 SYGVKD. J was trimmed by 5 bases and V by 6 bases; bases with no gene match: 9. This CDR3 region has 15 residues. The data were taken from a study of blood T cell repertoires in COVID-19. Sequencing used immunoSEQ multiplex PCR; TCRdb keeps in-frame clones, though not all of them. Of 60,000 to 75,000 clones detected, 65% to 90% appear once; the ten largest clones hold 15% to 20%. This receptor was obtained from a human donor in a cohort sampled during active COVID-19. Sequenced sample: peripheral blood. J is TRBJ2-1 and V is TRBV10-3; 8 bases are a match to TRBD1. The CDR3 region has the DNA TGTGCCATCAGCGCCGGGACAGGACTTAACAATGAGCAGTTCTTC. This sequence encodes CAISAGTGLNNEQFF.